The text below deals with one TCR beta chain. Its antigen target is currently unknown. No base quality information exists; no much larger clone differs at one position. In light of the paper, this sample's treatment or condition label describes: 19 received Ad26.COV2.S at low or high dose, single or two shots; roughly five received placebo; per-sample allocation not given. For vaccine and placebo recipients, repertoires were sequenced using samples collected on day 63 after the first injection. Cohort 1b enrolled 25 to 30 adults aged 18-55 years at a single site in Boston, USA, between 29 July and 7 August 2020. As a vaccine, Ad26.COV2.S was a replication-incompetent adenovirus type 26 vector that expressed a prefusion-stabilized SARS-CoV-2 spike protein derived from the original Wuhan strain. TCRbeta CDR3 regions were sequenced with the immunoSEQ Assay. After extraction, genomic DNA underwent amplification by bias-controlled multiplex PCR, followed by high-throughput sequencing. As for how the authors treated the data: To quantify the absolute abundance of every unique TCRbeta CDR3 region, sequences were collapsed and filtered. Usable DNA was measured by amplifying reference genes present in all nucleated cells, and TCRbeta template counts were normalized to that usable DNA to estimate T cell fraction. Repertoire TCRs were annotated as SARS-CoV-2-specific when V gene, CDR3 amino acid sequence and J gene were exactly matched to a known reactive TCR set. MIRA supplied the reference SARS-CoV-2 TCR set, which was filtered for enrichment in COVID-19-positive ImmuneCODE repertoires so that public or cross-reactive TCRs were removed. Using the MIRA antigens, annotated TCRs were further analysed by specific ORF or by position within an ORF. Breadth was defined as annotated unique rearrangements over total unique productive rearrangements; depth was the summed frequency of those rearrangements. TCR breadth was compared between groups using two-sided Wilcoxon rank-sum tests. TCRdb holds this immuneACCESS table with in-frame rearrangements only. Some clones are missing; in checked studies, unresolved V genes explain under half, and the rest has no known cause. That table is the source of V, J and clone size, and D and trimming were worked out from the DNA. Recorded for this sample are fewer than 600,000 clones; roughly nine tenths of them occurred a single time. The ten largest clonotypes hold 1.7% of the sample.

The data stem from a study of Ad26.COV2.S vaccination and SARS-CoV-2 variants listed by TCRdb under 2021. Broadly, across the study: Vaccine-arm donors came from COV1001, a multicentre, randomized, double-blind, placebo-controlled phase I-IIa trial of Ad26.COV2.S in healthy adults. Dosing of Ad26.COV2.S was intramuscular, at either 5x10^10 or 1x10^11 viral particles, delivered as one shot or as two shots spaced 56 days apart. TCRbeta repertoire sequencing served as the tool for gauging how specific and how broad the SARS-CoV-2-reactive T cell receptors were following Ad26.COV2.S vaccination. A total of 32 samples were included in the TCR-sequenced set, comprising some 20 Ad26.COV2.S vaccine recipients, 5 placebo recipients and 8 SARS-CoV-2 convalescent individuals. Participants in the trial were split at random into five groups of five each, receiving low-dose or high-dose Ad26.COV2.S once or twice, or else placebo on both occasions. Blinding of investigators to trial group allocation was maintained during experiments and outcome assessment.

Overall study outcomes, separate from this receptor: After vaccination, spike-specific CD8+ and CD4+ T cell responses were reported to show substantial breadth. Higher spike-specific TCR breadth was observed in Ad26.COV2.S recipients than in placebo recipients (P = 0.0014). The study was not powered to compare responses between vaccine doses or regimens. According to the authors, total T cell responses may have been underestimated by the TCR breadth and depth analyses. Comparable non-spike TCR breadth was observed between vaccine and placebo recipients, consistent with only spike being contained in the vaccine.

Measured from the cysteine to the phenylalanine, the CDR3 is 16 residues long. CDR3 DNA is the only sequence kept; it has 48 bases, read in frame from the first base. V and J are trimmed by 4 bases and 0 bases, and the gene matches miss 10 bases of the junction. CDR1 and CDR2, per the germline V gene (reference sequence), are SGHNT and YYREEE. The chain links TRBV5-4 with TRBJ2-7; 7 nucleotides in the junction match TRBD1. This clonotype was obtained from a person between 18 and 65 years old who received the Ad26.COV2.S COVID-19 vaccine or a placebo. Sequencing used peripheral blood, obtained in a trial of Ad26.COV2.S vaccine versus placebo. The bases read TGTGCCAGCAGCCCCTTCTCCGGGACAGTCTCCTACGAGCAGTACTTC. Its amino acids are CASSPFSGTVSYEQYF.